The present TCR beta chain was sequenced within a study of PD-L1 blockade in urothelial cancer. Study information: Patients had undergone 0 to 3 prior chemotherapy regimens. T cell content in blood samples showed a median of about 140,000.

Noted time point: pretreatment peripheral blood. The cohort comprised individuals with locally advanced or metastatic urothelial carcinoma. The study collected 1 to 8 samples per patient, pretreatment and on-treatment. Here immunoSEQ multiplex PCR was the method, and the copy in TCRdb shows in-frame clones only, minus some. This sample has around 100,000 clones, with about nine tenths found just once. This clone was picked up a small number of times. This material consisted of PBMCs, taken around atezolizumab (anti-PD-L1) treatment. The sequence was obtained from a man aged 55 to 69 with urothelial cancer.

CDR3 in amino acids: CASSLSLGEPQHF. CDR3 nucleotide sequence: TGTGCCAGCAGCTTATCCCTCGGGGAGCCCCAGCATTTT. The chain joins TRBV7-2 to TRBJ1-5; D remains ambiguous. Trimming removed 2 bases at V and 8 bases at J, with 10 bases between. The CDR3 consists of 13 residues. CDR1 is SGHTA, CDR2 FQGNSA, per germline. Full variable domain (outside the CDR3, taken from reference TRBV7-2 and TRBJ1-5): GAGVSQSPSNKVTEKGKDVELRCDPISGHTALYWYRQSLGQGLEFLIYFQGNSAPDKSGLPSDRFSAERTGGSVSTLTIQRTQQEDSAVYLCASSLSLGEPQHFGDGTRLSIL.